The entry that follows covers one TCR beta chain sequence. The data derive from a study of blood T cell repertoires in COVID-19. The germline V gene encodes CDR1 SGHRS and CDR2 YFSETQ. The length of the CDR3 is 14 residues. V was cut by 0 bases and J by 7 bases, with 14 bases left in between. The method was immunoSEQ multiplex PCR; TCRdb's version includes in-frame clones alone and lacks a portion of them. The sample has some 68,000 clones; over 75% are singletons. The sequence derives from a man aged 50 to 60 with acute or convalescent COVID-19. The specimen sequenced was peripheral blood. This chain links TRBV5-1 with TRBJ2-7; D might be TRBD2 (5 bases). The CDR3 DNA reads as TGCGCCAGCAGCTTGGCAGCGGCTTACTGGGAGCAGTACTTC. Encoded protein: CASSLAAAYWEQYF.